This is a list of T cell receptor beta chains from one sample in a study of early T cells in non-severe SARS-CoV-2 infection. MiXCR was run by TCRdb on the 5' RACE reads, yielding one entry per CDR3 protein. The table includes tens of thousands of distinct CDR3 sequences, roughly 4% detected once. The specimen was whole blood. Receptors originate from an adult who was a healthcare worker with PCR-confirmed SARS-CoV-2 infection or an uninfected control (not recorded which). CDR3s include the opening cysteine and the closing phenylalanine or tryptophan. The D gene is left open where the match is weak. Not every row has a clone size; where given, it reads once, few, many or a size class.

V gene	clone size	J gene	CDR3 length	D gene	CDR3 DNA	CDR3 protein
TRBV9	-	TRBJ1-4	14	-	TGTGCCAGCAGCCCACAGGCAACTAATGAAAAACTGTTTTTT	CASSPQATNEKLFF
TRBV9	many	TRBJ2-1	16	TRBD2	TGTGCCAGCAGCAACCAGTTGATAGCGGGAAACAATGAGCAGTTCTTC	CASSNQLIAGNNEQFF
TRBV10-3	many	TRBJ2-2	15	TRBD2	TGTGCCATCGGGGGGACTAGCGGGACGGCCGGGGAGCTGTTTTTT	CAIGGTSGTAGELFF
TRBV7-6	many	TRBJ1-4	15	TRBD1	TGTGCCAGCAGCCCCCGGGACAGACCGAATGAAAAACTGTTTTTT	CASSPRDRPNEKLFF
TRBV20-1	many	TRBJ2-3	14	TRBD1	TGCAGTGCTAGAGACACAGGGGGCGCAGATACGCAGTATTTT	CSARDTGGADTQYF
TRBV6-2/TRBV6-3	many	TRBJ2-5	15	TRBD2	TGTGCCAGCAGGCCCGCGTGGGAGGGCCGGGAGACCCAGTACTTC	CASRPAWEGRETQYF
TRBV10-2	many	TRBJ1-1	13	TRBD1	TGCGCCACCCAGGACAGGGTCAACACTGAAGCTTTCTTT	CATQDRVNTEAFF
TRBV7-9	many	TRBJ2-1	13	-	TGTGCCAGCAGCGTAGGGGGTAGTAATGAGCAGTTCTTC	CASSVGGSNEQFF
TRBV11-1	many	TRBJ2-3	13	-	TGTGCCAGCAGCTTAGACAGGGCTGGTACGCAGTATTTT	CASSLDRAGTQYF
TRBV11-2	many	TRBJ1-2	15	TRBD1	TGTGCCAGCAGCCCCTCGGACAGGGTTAACTATGGCTACACCTTC	CASSPSDRVNYGYTF
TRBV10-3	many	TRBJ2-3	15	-	TGTGCCATCAACCCGGCGGGAAGAAACACAGATACGCAGTATTTT	CAINPAGRNTDTQYF
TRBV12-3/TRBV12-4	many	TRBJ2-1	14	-	TGTGCCAGCAGCCCCGGGACCACCTACAATGAGCAGTTCTTC	CASSPGTTYNEQFF
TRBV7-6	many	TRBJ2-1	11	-	TGTGCCAGCGGGGCAGGGCGTGAGCAGTTCTTC	CASGAGREQFF
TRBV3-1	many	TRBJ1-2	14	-	TGTGCCAGCAGCGTCGGACAGAGCAACTATGGCTACACCTTC	CASSVGQSNYGYTF
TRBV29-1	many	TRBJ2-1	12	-	TGCAGCGTTGATGAGGCTGCTGCAGAGCAGTTCTTC	CSVDEAAAEQFF
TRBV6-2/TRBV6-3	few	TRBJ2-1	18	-	TGTGCCAGCAGATACTTAGCGCCGGCAACGCTGGGGGTCGGTGAGCAGTTCTTC	CASRYLAPATLGVGEQFF
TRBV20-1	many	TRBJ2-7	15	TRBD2	TGCAGTGCTAGAGATTGGGCCGCGGGAGTCTACGAGCAGTACTTC	CSARDWAAGVYEQYF
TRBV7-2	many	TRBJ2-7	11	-	TGTGCCAGCAGTACCCTCTACGAGCAGTACTTC	CASSTLYEQYF
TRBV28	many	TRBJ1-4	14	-	TGTGCCAGCAGTGTGGAGGACAAGAAACAAAAACTGTTTTTT	CASSVEDKKQKLFF
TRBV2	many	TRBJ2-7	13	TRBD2	TGTGCCAGCAGTAGGGACTACCTCTACGAGCAGTACTTC	CASSRDYLYEQYF
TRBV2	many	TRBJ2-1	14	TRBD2	TGTGCCAGCAGTGCTAGCGGGAGCTGGAATGAGCAGTTCTTC	CASSASGSWNEQFF
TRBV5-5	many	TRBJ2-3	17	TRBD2	TGTGCCAGCAGCTTGGCGCGACTAGCGGGCCTCACAGATACGCAGTATTTT	CASSLARLAGLTDTQYF
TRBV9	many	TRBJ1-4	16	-	TGTGCCAGCAGCATCAGAAGTGGGACAACTAATGAAAAACTGTTTTTT	CASSIRSGTTNEKLFF
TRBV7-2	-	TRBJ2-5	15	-	TGTGCCAGCAGCTTAGCGGGAGGGGGCCAAGAGACCCAGTACTTC	CASSLAGGGQETQYF
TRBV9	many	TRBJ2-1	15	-	TGTGCCAGCAGCGTAAGGGCAGGGGTCGTCGATGAGCAGTTCTTC	CASSVRAGVVDEQFF
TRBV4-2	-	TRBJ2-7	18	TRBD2	TGTGCCAGCAGCCAAGAAGGGGGCGTTGCGGGAGGGAGGAACGAGCAGTACTTC	CASSQEGGVAGGRNEQYF
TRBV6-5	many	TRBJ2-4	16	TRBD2	TGTGCCAGCAGTTACGGGGCGGGGGGAGCCAAAAACATTCAGTACTTC	CASSYGAGGAKNIQYF
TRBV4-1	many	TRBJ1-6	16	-	TGCGCCAGCAGCCAGAATTCAGGGAGCTTTGATTCACCCCTCCACTTT	CASSQNSGSFDSPLHF
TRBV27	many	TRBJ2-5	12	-	TGTGCCAGCAGTAAGGGGAGGGAGACCCAGTACTTC	CASSKGRETQYF
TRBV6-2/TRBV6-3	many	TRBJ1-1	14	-	TGTGCCAGCAGTCGGATCGGGGGGCTGGATGAAGCTTTCTTT	CASSRIGGLDEAFF
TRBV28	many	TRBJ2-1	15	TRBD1	TGTGCCAGCAGTTTCAGGGGGCGGATTAGGAATGAGCAGTTCTTC	CASSFRGRIRNEQFF
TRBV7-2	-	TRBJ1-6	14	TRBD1	TGTGCCAGCAGCCGCGCTCGACAGGGAACAACCCTCCACTTT	CASSRARQGTTLHF
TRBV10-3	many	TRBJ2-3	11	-	TGTGCCATCAGTGACGGGCATACGCAGTATTTT	CAISDGHTQYF
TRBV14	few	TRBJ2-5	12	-	TGTGCCAGCAGCCATTGGGGAGAGACCCAGTACTTC	CASSHWGETQYF
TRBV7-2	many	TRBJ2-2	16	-	TGTGCCAGCAGCTTAGTCCCAGGGCAAAACACCGGGGAGCTGTTTTTT	CASSLVPGQNTGELFF
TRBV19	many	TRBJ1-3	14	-	TGTGCCAGTAATAAGGGGACGGCTAGAAACACCATATATTTT	CASNKGTARNTIYF